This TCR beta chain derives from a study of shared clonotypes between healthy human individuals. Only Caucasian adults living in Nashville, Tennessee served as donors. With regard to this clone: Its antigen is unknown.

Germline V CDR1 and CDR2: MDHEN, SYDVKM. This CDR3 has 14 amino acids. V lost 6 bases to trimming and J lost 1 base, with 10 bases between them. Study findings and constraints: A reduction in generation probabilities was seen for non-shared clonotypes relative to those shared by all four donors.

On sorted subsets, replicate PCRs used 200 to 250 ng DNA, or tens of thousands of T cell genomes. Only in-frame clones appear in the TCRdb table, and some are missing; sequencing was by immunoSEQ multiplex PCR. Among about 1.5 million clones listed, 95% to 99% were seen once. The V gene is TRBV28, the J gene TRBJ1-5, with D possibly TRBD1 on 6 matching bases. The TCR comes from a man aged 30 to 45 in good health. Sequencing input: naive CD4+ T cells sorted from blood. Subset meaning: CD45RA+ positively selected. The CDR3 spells CASSRGPSNQPQHF. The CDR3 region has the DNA TGTGCCAGCAGCAGGGGTCCCAGCAATCAGCCCCAGCATTTT.